Sequencing of this T cell receptor beta chain was carried out in a study of T cell repertoires in aging, cancer and after chemotherapy. Germline V gene data show CDR1 as DFQATT and CDR2 as SNEGSKA (reference sequence). The CDR3 totals 15 residues. The V gene lost 0 bases and the J gene lost 4 bases, with 13 bases spanning the gap. A mixed TRB-A/B primer pool amplified rearranged TRB by multiplex touch-down PCR. Using its own MiXCR run on the multiplex PCR reads, TCRdb lists one record per CDR3 protein. The sample has some 6,700 distinct CDR3 sequences; 53% are singletons. The template was genomic DNA from peripheral blood, not RNA.

The sequencing input was blood. The genes are TRBV20-1 and TRBJ1-5; D not resolved. The receptor comes from a human donor with a solid tumor. The CDR3 DNA sequence: TGCAGTGCTAGAGATTGGAAGGGAAGTAATCAGCCCCAGCATTTT. This encodes CSARDWKGSNQPQHF.